Detailed here is one T cell receptor beta chain. This clonotype was seen ten or more times. Its antigen remains unidentified. The sample holds no much larger clone one base away, and base qualities are not on file. This sample was included in a study of blood T cells in healthy people across ages (dated by TCRdb to between 2015 and 2017). About the study as a whole: Template switching captured roughly one uniquely barcoded TCR beta cDNA molecule per two T cells in model experiments. Two additional independent replicas of 1 million unique cDNA reads from the same blood draw were analyzed for two donors (one aged 18 to 30 and one aged 80 or older). Age-related changes in TCR beta repertoire diversity were measured in the study by deep sequencing normalized with unique cDNA molecular identifiers. Donors were grouped into four age groups: young (average about 15 years), middle-aged (over 35), aged (around 66) and long-lived (just over 80). To avoid experimental bias, donors of different ages were distributed randomly across sequencing lanes. On the study overall, not on this receptor specifically: The percentage of naive T cells measured by flow cytometry correlated strongly with observed TCR beta diversity. Estimates of total diversity based on one million sequenced T cells were considered lower bounds and underestimates. Observed TCR beta diversity per million T cells fell roughly linearly with age, and a significant reduction was already apparent by age approximately 41. Conclusive comparison of naive and antigen-experienced compartments was prevented by the profiling of bulk unsorted PBMCs. Because the CMV infection status of the donors was unknown, age-related changes in expanded clonotypes may potentially have been confounded. The long-lived group showed more naive CD4+ T cells, fewer expanded clones and increased TCR diversity than the aged group, suggesting age selection.

The method was 5' RACE. Sequenced on an Illumina HiSeq 2500. A second PCR of about 7 to 12 cycles was performed with a sample-barcoded 5' primer and a J-beta primer mix. A template-switch 5' adaptor carrying 12 random nucleotides introduced a unique molecular identifier onto each TCR beta cDNA molecule. At least 2.5 million CDR3-containing paired-end reads were obtained from each sample. The Mint cDNA synthesis kit, primed by a TRBC-specific oligonucleotide, was used to synthesize first-strand cDNA from all RNA. Following uracil-DNA glycosylase treatment, all cDNA underwent a first 18-cycle PCR with the universal primers M1SS and BC2_uni_R. In the authors' own workflow: For normalization, 1 million high-quality reads, each with a distinct molecular identifier, were randomly selected from each sample. Reads with shared molecular identifiers were discarded instead of being binned into consensus sequences. CDR3 identification, clonotype clustering and error correction used MiTCR with a Q25 quality threshold and the strictest error-elimination algorithm. A nonparametric unseen species model with Euler transformation was used to estimate lower-bound total TCR beta diversity. The raw public data were reprocessed by TCRdb itself: fastp quality trimming at Q25, MiXCR clonotype calling, in-frame beta chains only. Rows are unified per CDR3 protein, each entry keeping the most common DNA and genes. TCRdb's processing, not the study's, gives the V and J calls here. A total of some 670,000 distinct CDR3 sequences appear in this sample, 52% of them only once. The ten largest clonotypes hold roughly 13% of the sample.

The roughly 39 donors, aged about 6 to 90 years, were systemically healthy Caucasian individuals from Russia. Each donor gave roughly 11 milliliters of peripheral blood, drawn into EDTA-treated Vacutainer tubes. Ficoll-Paque density-gradient centrifugation was used to isolate PBMCs, with at least 7 million per sample. Total RNA, at least 6 micrograms per sample, was extracted from PBMCs with Trizol reagent. For every donor, flow cytometry on a PBMC aliquot measured the percentage of naive CD45RAhigh/CD27high T cells. Germline trimming amounts to 3 bases on V and 10 bases on J, with 2 as the count of junction bases outside the gene matches. The CDR1 and CDR2 encoded by the germline V gene are SGHTA and FQGNSA. The CDR3 runs 12 residues from the cysteine to the phenylalanine. This entry keeps only the CDR3 DNA: 36 bases, framed from base 1.

What was sequenced was blood. The clonotype comes from a woman of 80 years or more in good health. The sequence is built from TRBV7-2 and TRBJ2-1; TRBD2 lines up with 8 middle nucleotides. Read as DNA, the sequence is TGTGCCAGCAGCTTCCGGGAGGGAGAGCAGTTCTTC. It codes for CASSFREGEQFF.